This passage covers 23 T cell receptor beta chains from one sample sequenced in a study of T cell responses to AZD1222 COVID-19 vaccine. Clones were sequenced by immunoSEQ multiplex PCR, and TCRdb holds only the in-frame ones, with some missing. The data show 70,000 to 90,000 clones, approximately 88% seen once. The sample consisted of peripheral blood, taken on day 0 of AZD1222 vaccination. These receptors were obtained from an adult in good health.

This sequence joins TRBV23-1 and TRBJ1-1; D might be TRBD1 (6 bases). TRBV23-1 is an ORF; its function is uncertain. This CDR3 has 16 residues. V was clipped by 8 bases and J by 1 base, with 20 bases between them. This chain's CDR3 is CASGWGHPLSNTEAFF. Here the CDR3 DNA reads TGCGCCAGCGGATGGGGGCACCCACTATCGAACACTGAAGCTTTCTTT.

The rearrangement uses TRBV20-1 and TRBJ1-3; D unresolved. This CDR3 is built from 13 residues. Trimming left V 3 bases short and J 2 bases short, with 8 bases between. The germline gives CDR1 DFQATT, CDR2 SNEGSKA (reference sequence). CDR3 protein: CSASSGTGNTIYF. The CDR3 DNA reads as TGCAGTGCTAGTTCTGGGACTGGAAACACCATATATTTT.

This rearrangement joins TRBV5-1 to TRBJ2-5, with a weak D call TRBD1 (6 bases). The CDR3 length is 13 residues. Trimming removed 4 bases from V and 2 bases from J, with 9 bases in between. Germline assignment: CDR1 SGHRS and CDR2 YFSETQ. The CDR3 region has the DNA TGCGCCAGCAGCCCCGGACAGCAAGAGACCCAGTACTTC. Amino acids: CASSPGQQETQYF. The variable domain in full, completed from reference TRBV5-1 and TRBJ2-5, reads KAGVTQTPRYLIKTRGQQVTLSCSPISGHRSVSWYQQTPGQGLQFLFEYFSETQRNKGNFPGRFSGRQFSNSRSEMNVSTLELGDSALYLCASSPGQQETQYFGPGTRLLVL.

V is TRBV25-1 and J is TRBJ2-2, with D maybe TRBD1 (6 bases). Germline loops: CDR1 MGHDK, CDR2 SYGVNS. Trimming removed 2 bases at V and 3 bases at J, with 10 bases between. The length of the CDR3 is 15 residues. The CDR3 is CASSERNRDTGELFF. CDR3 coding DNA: TGTGCCAGCAGTGAACGAAACAGGGACACCGGGGAGCTGTTTTTT.

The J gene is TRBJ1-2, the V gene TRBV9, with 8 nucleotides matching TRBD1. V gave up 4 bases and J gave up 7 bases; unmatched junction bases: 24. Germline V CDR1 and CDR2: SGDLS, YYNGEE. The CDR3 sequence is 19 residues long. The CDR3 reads CASSLRVGPLTGARGGYTF. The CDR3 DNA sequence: TGTGCCAGCAGCCTGAGAGTAGGACCCCTGACAGGGGCGCGAGGTGGCTACACCTTC.

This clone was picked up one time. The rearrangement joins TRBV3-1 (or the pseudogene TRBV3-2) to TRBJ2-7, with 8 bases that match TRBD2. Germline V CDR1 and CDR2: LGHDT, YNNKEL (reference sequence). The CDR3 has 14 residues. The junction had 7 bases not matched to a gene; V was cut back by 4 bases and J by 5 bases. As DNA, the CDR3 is TGTGCCAGCAGCCTCGGCGGGGGGCCAGACGAGCAGTACTTC. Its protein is CASSLGGGPDEQYF.

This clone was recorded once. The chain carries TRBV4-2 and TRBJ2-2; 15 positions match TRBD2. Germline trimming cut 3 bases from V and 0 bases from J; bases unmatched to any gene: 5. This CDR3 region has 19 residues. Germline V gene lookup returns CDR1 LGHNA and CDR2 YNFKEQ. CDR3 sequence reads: CASSHPGLAGGPNTGELFF. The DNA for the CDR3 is TGTGCCAGCAGCCACCCTGGACTAGCGGGGGGGCCGAACACCGGGGAGCTGTTTTTT.

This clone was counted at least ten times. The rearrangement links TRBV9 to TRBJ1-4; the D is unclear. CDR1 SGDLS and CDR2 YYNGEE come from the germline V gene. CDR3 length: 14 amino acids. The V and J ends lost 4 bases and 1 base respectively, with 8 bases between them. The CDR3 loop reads CASSPWKTNEKLFF. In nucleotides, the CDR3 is TGTGCCAGCAGCCCCTGGAAAACTAATGAAAAACTGTTTTTT. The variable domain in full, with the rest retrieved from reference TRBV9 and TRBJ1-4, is DSGVTQTPKHLITATGQRVTLRCSPRSGDLSVYWYQQSLDQGLQFLIQYYNGEERAKGNILERFSAQQFPDLHSELNLSSLELGDSALYFCASSPWKTNEKLFFGSGTQLSVL.

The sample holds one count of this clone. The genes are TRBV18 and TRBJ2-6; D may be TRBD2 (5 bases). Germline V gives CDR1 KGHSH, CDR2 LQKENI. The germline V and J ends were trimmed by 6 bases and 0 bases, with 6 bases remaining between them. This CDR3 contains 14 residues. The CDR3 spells CASSEDSGANVLTF. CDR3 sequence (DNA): TGTGCCAGCTCGGAGGACTCTGGGGCCAACGTCCTGACTTTC. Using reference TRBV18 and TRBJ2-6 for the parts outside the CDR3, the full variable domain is NAGVMQNPRHLVRRRGQEARLRCSPMKGHSHVYWYRQLPEEGLKFMVYLQKENIIDESGMPKERFSAEFPKEGPSILRIQQVVRGDSAAYFCASSEDSGANVLTFGAGSRLTVL.

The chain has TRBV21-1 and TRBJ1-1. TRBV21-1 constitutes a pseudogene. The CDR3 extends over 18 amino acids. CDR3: CASSNSTFSTGKLPEAFF. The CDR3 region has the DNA TGTGCCAGCAGCAATTCTACTTTTTCTACCGGAAAACTCCCTGAAGCTTTCTTT.

For the CDR3, the DNA is TGTGCCAGCAGCTTACCTGGGGCGGGGATCACAGATACGCAGTATTTT. Protein product: CASSLPGAGITDTQYF. This chain uses TRBV7-9 with TRBJ2-3; D possibly corresponds to TRBD2 (6 bases). Germline V gene sequence: CDR1 SEHNR, CDR2 FQNEAQ (reference sequence). V lost 2 bases and J lost 2, with 14 bases in between. The CDR3 consists of 16 residues.

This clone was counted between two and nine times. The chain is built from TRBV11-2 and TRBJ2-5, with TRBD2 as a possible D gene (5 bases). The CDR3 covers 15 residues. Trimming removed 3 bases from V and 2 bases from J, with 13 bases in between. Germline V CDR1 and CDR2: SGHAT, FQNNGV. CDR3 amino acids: CASSFQSGEQETQYF. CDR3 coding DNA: TGTGCCAGCAGCTTCCAAAGCGGCGAGCAAGAGACCCAGTACTTC.

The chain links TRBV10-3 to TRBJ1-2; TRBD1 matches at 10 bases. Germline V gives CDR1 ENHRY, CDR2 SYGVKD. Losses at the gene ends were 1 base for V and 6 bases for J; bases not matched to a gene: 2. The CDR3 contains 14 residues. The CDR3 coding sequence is TGTGCCATCAGTGAGTACGGGACAGGGGATGGCTACACCTTC. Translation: CAISEYGTGDGYTF.

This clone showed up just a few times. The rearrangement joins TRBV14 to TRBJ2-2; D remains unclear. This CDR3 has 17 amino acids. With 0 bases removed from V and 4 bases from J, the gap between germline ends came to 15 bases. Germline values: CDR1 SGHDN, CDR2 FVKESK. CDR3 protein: CASSQDLSGYITGELFF. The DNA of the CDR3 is TGTGCCAGCAGCCAAGATCTAAGTGGGTACATCACCGGGGAGCTGTTTTTT.

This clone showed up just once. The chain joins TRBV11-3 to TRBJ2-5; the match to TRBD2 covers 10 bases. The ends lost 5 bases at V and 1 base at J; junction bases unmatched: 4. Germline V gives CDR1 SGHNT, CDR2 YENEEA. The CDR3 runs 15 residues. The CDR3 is CASSQGLAVQETQYF. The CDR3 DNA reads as TGTGCCAGCAGCCAAGGACTAGCGGTCCAAGAGACCCAGTACTTC. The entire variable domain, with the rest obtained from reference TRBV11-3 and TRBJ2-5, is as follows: EAGVVQSPRYKIIEKKQPVAFWCNPISGHNTLYWYLQNLGQGPELLIRYENEEAVDDSQLPKDRFSAERLKGVDSTLKIQPAELGDSAVYLCASSQGLAVQETQYFGPGTRLLVL.

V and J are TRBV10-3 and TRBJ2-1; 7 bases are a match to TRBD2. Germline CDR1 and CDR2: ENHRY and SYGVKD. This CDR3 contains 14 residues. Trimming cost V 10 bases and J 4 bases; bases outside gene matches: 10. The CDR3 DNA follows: TGTGCCACCAAGGCAGGACTAGAGTACAATGAGCAGTTCTTC. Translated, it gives CATKAGLEYNEQFF.

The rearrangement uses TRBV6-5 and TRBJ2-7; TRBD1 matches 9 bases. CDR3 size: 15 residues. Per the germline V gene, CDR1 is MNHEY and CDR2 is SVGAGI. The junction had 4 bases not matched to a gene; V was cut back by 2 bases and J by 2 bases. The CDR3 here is CASSYGRDRAYEQYF. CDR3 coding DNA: TGTGCCAGCAGTTACGGAAGGGACAGGGCCTACGAGCAGTACTTC.

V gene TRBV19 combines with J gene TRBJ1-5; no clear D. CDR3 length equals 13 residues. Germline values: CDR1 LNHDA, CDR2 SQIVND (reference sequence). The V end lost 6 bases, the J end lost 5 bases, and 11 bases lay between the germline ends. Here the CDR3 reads CASRTRGHQPQHF. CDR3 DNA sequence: TGTGCCAGTAGGACAAGAGGGCATCAGCCCCAGCATTTT.

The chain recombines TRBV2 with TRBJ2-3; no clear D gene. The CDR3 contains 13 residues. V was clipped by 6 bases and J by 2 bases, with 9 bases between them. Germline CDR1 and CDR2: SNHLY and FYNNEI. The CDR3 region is CASSRYYTDTQYF. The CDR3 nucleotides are TGTGCCAGCAGCCGTTACTACACAGATACGCAGTATTTT.

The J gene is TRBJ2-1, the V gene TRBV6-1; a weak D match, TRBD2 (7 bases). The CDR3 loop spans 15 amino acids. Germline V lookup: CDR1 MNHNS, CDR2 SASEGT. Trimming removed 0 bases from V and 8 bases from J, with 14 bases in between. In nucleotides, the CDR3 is TGTGCCAGCAGTGAAGCGTGGGGGGGCTGGGATGAGCAGTTCTTC. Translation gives CASSEAWGGWDEQFF.

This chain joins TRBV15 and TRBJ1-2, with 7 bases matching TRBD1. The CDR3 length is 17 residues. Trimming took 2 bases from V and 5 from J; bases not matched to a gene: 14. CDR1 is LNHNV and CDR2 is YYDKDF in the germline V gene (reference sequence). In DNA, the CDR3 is TGTGCCACCAGCAGATCACGTCTGGAAGGGGGCGGATATGGCTACACCTTC. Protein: CATSRSRLEGGGYGYTF. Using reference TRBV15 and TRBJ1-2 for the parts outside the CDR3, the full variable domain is DAMVIQNPRYQVTQFGKPVTLSCSQTLNHNVMYWYQQKSSQAPKLLFHYYDKDFNNEADTPDNFQSRRPNTSFCFLDIRSPGLGDTAMYLCATSRSRLEGGGYGYTFGSGTRLTVV.

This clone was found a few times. The CDR3 reads CASSQRNTEAFF. In nucleotides, the CDR3 is TGTGCCAGCAGCCAAAGGAACACTGAAGCTTTCTTT. The chain links TRBV7-9 to TRBJ1-1, with no clear D. Germline CDR1 SEHNR, CDR2 FQNEAQ (reference sequence). Trimming left V 5 bases short and J 1 base short, with 5 bases between. The CDR3 extends over 12 amino acids. The whole variable domain, filled in from reference TRBV7-9 and TRBJ1-1, reads DTGVSQNPRHKITKRGQNVTFRCDPISEHNRLYWYRQTLGQGPEFLTYFQNEAQLEKSRLLSDRFSAERPKGSFSTLEIQRTEQGDSAMYLCASSQRNTEAFFGQGTRLTVV.

The CDR3 DNA is TGTGCCAGCAGCTTAGTGGAGGGCTCCGAGCAGTACTTC. It specifies CASSLVEGSEQYF. This chain links TRBV11-2 with TRBJ2-7, with a tentative D call TRBD2 (6 bases). The CDR3 totals 13 residues. V lost 1 base and J 6 bases, leaving 10 bases between the germline ends. The germline gives CDR1 SGHAT, CDR2 FQNNGV.